Below, 18 T cell receptor beta chains from the same sample are listed, as sequenced in a study of cytomegalovirus exposure and HLA in healthy donors. Vbeta (60) and Jbeta (13) primers were used in the PCR. Measured with immunoSEQ multiplex PCR; TCRdb has only the in-frame clones, and not every one. The sample shows 95,000 to 100,000 clones, about four fifths of them seen only once. The source material was PBMCs. The source of these receptors is a woman aged 40-49 years in good health and CMV-seronegative.

This clone was picked up a small number of times. The V gene is TRBV4-1, the J gene TRBJ2-7; D is possibly TRBD1 (5 bases). Trimming removed 0 bases from V and 1 base from J, with 10 bases in between. Germline V gives CDR1 MGHRA, CDR2 YSYEKL. The CDR3 runs 15 residues. In DNA, the CDR3 is TGCGCCAGCAGCCAAGATGGGGCGAATTCCTACGAGCAGTACTTC. Residues: CASSQDGANSYEQYF.

CDR3 amino acids: CASSVQALGHVNEQFF. The DNA for the CDR3 is TGTGCCAGCAGCGTCCAAGCCCTGGGACACGTCAATGAGCAGTTCTTC. The chain carries TRBV9 and TRBJ2-1, with D perhaps matching TRBD1 (6 bases). Trimming took 2 bases from V and 6 from J, leaving 18 bases between them. The CDR3 extends over 16 amino acids. Per the germline V gene, CDR1 is SGDLS and CDR2 is YYNGEE.

This clone has only one observation. The chain links TRBV10-3 to TRBJ1-1; 7 bases map to TRBD1. The J segment lost 4 bases and the V segment lost 0 bases, leaving 5 bases of the junction unmatched. In germline, CDR1 is ENHRY, CDR2 SYGVKD. This CDR3 region has 15 residues. CDR3 sequence (DNA): TGTGCCATCAGTGAGTCGCTCACAGGGGCCACTGAAGCTTTCTTT. Protein: CAISESLTGATEAFF.

This chain joins TRBV5-5 and TRBJ1-5; perhaps TRBD1 as D (6 bases). The CDR3 spans 15 residues. Germline CDR1 reads SGHKS; CDR2 reads YYEKEE (reference sequence). Between the trimmed V and J ends, which lost 4 bases and 1 base, there was a span of 12 bases. The CDR3 reads CASSRWGLSNQPQHF. CDR3 coding DNA: TGTGCCAGCAGCCGGTGGGGGCTGAGCAATCAGCCCCAGCATTTT. Using reference TRBV5-5 and TRBJ1-5 for the parts outside the CDR3, the full variable domain is DAGVTQSPTHLIKTRGQQVTLRCSPISGHKSVSWYQQVLGQGPQFIFQYYEKEERGRGNFPDRFSARQFPNYSSELNVNALLLGDSALYLCASSRWGLSNQPQHFGDGTRLSIL.

The chain recombines TRBV29-1 with TRBJ2-5; 14 nucleotides align to TRBD2. CDR3 length equals 14 residues. Germline CDR1 and CDR2: SQVTM and ANQGSEA. After removal of 6 bases from V and 2 bases from J, the junction contained 2 bases not matched to a gene. CDR3 nucleotides: TGCAGCGTACGACTAGCGGGGGGGCAAGAGACCCAGTACTTC. Translating gives CSVRLAGGQETQYF.

The chain uses TRBV19 and TRBJ1-3; 11 bases match TRBD1. The trim removed 4 bases at V and 0 bases at J, leaving 5 bases unmatched. The germline V gene has CDR1 LNHDA and CDR2 SQIVND (reference sequence). The CDR3 covers 17 residues. CDR3 amino acids: CASSSRDRGNSGNTIYF. For the CDR3, the DNA is TGTGCCAGTAGTAGCCGGGACAGGGGGAACTCTGGAAACACCATATATTTT.

The V call is TRBV7-9, the J call TRBJ1-4; TRBD1 matches at 8 bases. Per germline, CDR1 SEHNR and CDR2 FQNEAQ (reference sequence). The CDR3 contains 14 residues. The ends lost 0 bases at V and 10 bases at J; junction bases unmatched: 4. CDR3 DNA: TGTGCCAGCAGCTTAGCGGGACAGGCGGGAAAACTGTTTTTT. Its protein is CASSLAGQAGKLFF.

This clone was seen a few times. J is TRBJ1-4 and V is TRBV28; D call uncertain. CDR3 length: 13 residues. CDR1 is MDHEN and CDR2 is SYDVKM in the germline V gene. The V end lost 6 bases, the J end lost 8 bases, and 13 bases lay between the germline ends. The CDR3 is CASSPSPSEKLFF. Here the CDR3 DNA reads TGTGCCAGCAGCCCCTCCCCCTCGGAAAAACTGTTTTTT.

The chain couples TRBV4-1 to TRBJ2-1, with 9 bases lining up with TRBD2. The CDR3 is 20 residues long. With 4 bases clipped from V and 6 bases from J, the junction kept 22 bases outside the gene matches. Germline assignment: CDR1 MGHRA and CDR2 YSYEKL. This chain's CDR3 is CASSPSGSGGILQWGNEQFF. In DNA, the CDR3 is TGCGCCAGCAGCCCTTCAGGCAGCGGGGGGATTTTACAATGGGGCAATGAGCAGTTCTTC.

This chain connects TRBV7-2 to TRBJ2-7; D possibly corresponds to TRBD2 (5 bases). Trimming stripped 1 base from V and 5 bases from J, with 24 bases between. This CDR3 comprises 18 residues. Germline CDR1 SGHTA, CDR2 FQGNSA. CDR3 in amino acids: CASSLDPPIPPRRNEQYF. CDR3 DNA: TGTGCCAGCAGCTTAGACCCCCCCATCCCCCCAAGGAGGAACGAGCAGTACTTC.

This clone was recorded only once. The rearrangement links TRBV12-5 to TRBJ2-5; 11 nucleotides align to TRBD2. The CDR3 runs 18 residues. J gave up 5 bases and V 0 bases, and 11 bases lay outside the gene matches. Germline V gene data show CDR1 as LGHNT and CDR2 as FRNRAP. CDR3 sequence: CASGLVQHETSGEETQYF. Written as DNA, the CDR3 is TGTGCTAGTGGTTTGGTACAGCATGAGACTAGCGGGGAGGAGACCCAGTACTTC.

The J gene is TRBJ2-5, the V gene TRBV5-1; 12 bases are a match to TRBD2. Per germline, CDR1 SGHRS and CDR2 YFSETQ. The V segment lost 0 bases and the J segment 4 bases; nucleotides outside the gene matches: 4. The CDR3 is made up of 16 amino acids. CDR3 loop: CASSLASSGRAETQYF. CDR3 bases: TGCGCCAGCAGCTTGGCATCTAGCGGGAGGGCAGAGACCCAGTACTTC.

V usage is TRBV4-1 and J usage is TRBJ2-2; no clear D gene. CDR1 and CDR2 (germline): MGHRA, YSYEKL. Trimming cost V 2 bases and J 0 bases, with 10 bases left between them. The length of the CDR3 is 16 residues. The CDR3 reads CASSQLLRANTGELFF. In DNA form, the CDR3 reads TGCGCCAGCAGCCAACTCCTACGAGCGAACACCGGGGAGCTGTTTTTT.

This clone was found once. The V call is TRBV27, the J call TRBJ1-1; D might be TRBD1 (5 bases). Germline V CDR1 and CDR2: MNHEY, SMNVEV (reference sequence). V lost 3 bases to trimming and J lost 4 bases, with 15 bases between them. This CDR3 has 15 residues. The CDR3 reads CASSFRLGGITEAFF. The CDR3 coding sequence is TGTGCCAGCAGTTTCCGGTTGGGGGGAATCACTGAAGCTTTCTTT.

The gene calls are TRBV7-8 and TRBJ1-4; D is possibly TRBD1 (5 bases). The CDR3 consists of 15 residues. CDR1 is SGHVS, CDR2 FQNEAQ, per germline. V was shortened by 1 base and J by 8 bases, with 14 bases between the two germline ends. CDR3: CASSLGKGMGEKLFF. CDR3 DNA: TGTGCCAGCAGCTTAGGAAAGGGGATGGGAGAAAAACTGTTTTTT.

The V call is TRBV5-1, the J call TRBJ2-2; D is perhaps TRBD1 (6 bases). This CDR3 has 16 amino acids. V was pared by 0 bases and J by 0 bases, with 9 bases between. Germline V gives CDR1 SGHRS, CDR2 YFSETQ. The CDR3 DNA reads TGCGCCAGCAGCTTGGGGGACACCGCGAACACCGGGGAGCTGTTTTTT. It translates to CASSLGDTANTGELFF.

In its sample, this clone was seen a few times. This chain links TRBV6-6 with TRBJ1-5; D remains unclear. Trimming took 7 bases from V and 7 from J, leaving 8 bases between them. This CDR3 has 11 amino acids. Germline V lookup: CDR1 MNHNY, CDR2 SVGAGI (reference sequence). Written as DNA, the CDR3 is TGTGCCAGCAAACGAGAACAGCCCCAGCATTTT. It translates to CASKREQPQHF.

This clone was detected a few times. This chain connects TRBV6-5 to TRBJ1-2, with TRBD1 matching over 8 bases. Trimming took 7 bases from V and 8 from J; bases not matched to a gene: 9. The CDR3 spans 13 residues. Per the germline V gene, CDR1 is MNHEY and CDR2 is SVGAGI. CDR3 nucleotides: TGTGCCAGCACAAAAACGGACAGGGCCGGCTACACCTTC. This translates into CASTKTDRAGYTF.